The text below deals with one T cell receptor beta chain. The antigen remains unidentified. The junction departs from germline at one end; a sequencing error may be responsible. These data belong to a study of blood T cells in healthy people across ages. Study-level points and caveats: Unsorted PBMCs blocked a conclusive comparison of naive and antigen-experienced cells. Strongly correlated with naive T cell percentage was TCR beta diversity.

With a J-beta primer mix and a sample-barcoded 5' primer, a second PCR ran about 7 to 12 cycles. MiXCR was run by TCRdb on the 5' RACE reads, yielding one entry per CDR3 protein. The table includes hundreds of thousands of distinct CDR3 sequences, more than 45% detected once. There are 16 residues in the CDR3. Looked up from germline, CDR1 is LGHNA and CDR2 is YSLEER. Aged roughly 6 to 90, donors were systemically healthy Caucasians from Russia. Extraction yielded at least 5 micrograms of total RNA per sample. The origin of this receptor is a man aged 25-40 years in good health. The chain is built from TRBV4-3 and TRBJ2-7; D not resolved. Sequenced material: blood. The CDR3 spells CASSQAPPEGPYEQYF. The CDR3 region has the DNA TGCGCCAGTAGCCAAGCCCCCCCGGAAGGCCCCTACGAGCAGTACTTC.